Following are 11 T cell receptor beta chains from one sample sequenced in a study of blood T cell repertoires in COVID-19. Clones were sequenced by immunoSEQ multiplex PCR, and TCRdb holds only the in-frame ones, with some missing. The sample records just over 650,000 clones, 70% to 90% being singletons. Sequenced sample: peripheral blood. The receptors originated from a woman aged 18-35 years with acute or convalescent COVID-19.

The chain links TRBV7-3 to TRBJ2-2, with 9 nucleotides matching TRBD1. The CDR3 is made up of 18 amino acids. Losses at the gene ends were 2 bases for V and 1 base for J; bases not matched to a gene: 8. Germline loops: CDR1 SGHTA, CDR2 FQGTGA. The CDR3 DNA reads TGTGCCAGCAGCTTAGAACAGGGGGCTTTCTGGAACACCGGGGAGCTGTTTTTT. The encoded protein is CASSLEQGAFWNTGELFF.

The CDR3 DNA reads TGTGCCAGCAGCCAAGCTTTAAGGAGTAATGAAAAACTGTTTTTT. Its protein product is CASSQALRSNEKLFF. This chain joins TRBV14 and TRBJ1-4, with D unresolved. CDR1 and CDR2 from the germline V gene are SGHDN and FVKESK. The CDR3 is made up of 15 amino acids. Trimming shortened V by 1 base and J by 4 bases, and 10 bases separated the two germline ends.

The chain is built from TRBV27 and TRBJ1-1; D is possibly TRBD1 (6 bases). Trimming shortened V by 2 bases and J by 0 bases, and 13 bases separated the two germline ends. The CDR3 contains 16 residues. Germline V gene data show CDR1 as MNHEY and CDR2 as SMNVEV (reference sequence). The CDR3 reads CASSLVKGVVNTEAFF. CDR3 nucleotide sequence: TGTGCCAGCAGTTTAGTCAAGGGGGTTGTGAACACTGAAGCTTTCTTT.

The chain employs TRBV18 and TRBJ1-1; 8 bases line up with TRBD1. There are 17 residues in the CDR3. The J segment lost 4 bases and the V segment lost 0 bases, leaving 10 bases of the junction unmatched. Germline CDR1 is KGHSH and CDR2 is LQKENI. CDR3 in DNA: TGTGCCAGCTCACCACCGAAGACAGGGGTTAAGGGCACTGAAGCTTTCTTT. It specifies CASSPPKTGVKGTEAFF.

The V and J genes are TRBV5-6 and TRBJ2-6; 11 bases are shared with TRBD1. The CDR3 sequence is 17 residues long. J was trimmed by 0 bases and V by 5 bases; bases with no gene match: 4. The germline V gene has CDR1 SGHDT and CDR2 YYEEEE. CDR3 sequence reads: CASSPGTGGSGANVLTF. DNA for the CDR3: TGTGCCAGCAGTCCCGGGACAGGGGGCTCTGGGGCCAACGTCCTGACTTTC.

V and J are TRBV7-9 and TRBJ1-4; 7 bases fit TRBD1. Germline V gene data show CDR1 as SEHNR and CDR2 as FQNEAQ (reference sequence). V lost 5 bases to trimming and J lost 7 bases; unmatched junction nucleotides: 7. There are 14 residues in the CDR3. CDR3 DNA: TGTGCCAGCAGCCCCAACAGGGGAGGTGAAAAACTGTTTTTT. Translated, it gives CASSPNRGGEKLFF.

This clone showed up just once. The chain employs TRBV12-5 and TRBJ1-3, with 10 bases lining up with TRBD1. The germline gives CDR1 LGHNT, CDR2 FRNRAP. Trimming took 6 bases from V and 3 from J; bases not matched to a gene: 5. There are 15 residues in the CDR3. DNA of the CDR3: TGTGCTAGTGGCCAGGGGACAGGGGTTGGAAACACCATATATTTT. It yields the protein CASGQGTGVGNTIYF.

The chain recombines TRBV27 with TRBJ1-2; 11 bases match TRBD1. This CDR3 contains 16 residues. Trimming took 4 bases from V and 5 from J; bases not matched to a gene: 9. CDR1 is MNHEY, CDR2 SMNVEV, per germline (reference sequence). In DNA form, the CDR3 reads TGTGCCAGCAGTTCCGGGACAGGGGGAAGAGGGTATGGCTACACCTTC. It specifies CASSSGTGGRGYGYTF.

The V call is TRBV9, the J call TRBJ2-7, with 11 bases identical to TRBD2. CDR1 is SGDLS, CDR2 YYNGEE, per germline. Trimming removed 5 bases from V and 2 bases from J; junction bases left unmatched: 3. The CDR3 covers 14 residues. The CDR3 protein is CASSTSGGPYEQYF. The CDR3 region has the DNA TGTGCCAGCAGTACTAGCGGGGGCCCCTACGAGCAGTACTTC.

This clone has just one count. The rearrangement links TRBV2 to TRBJ1-2; no clear D gene. Germline CDR1 reads SNHLY; CDR2 reads FYNNEI. Trimming removed 8 bases at V and 2 bases at J, with 12 bases between. This CDR3 contains 13 residues. The CDR3 is CASSRGGNYGYTF. For the CDR3, the DNA is TGTGCCAGCTCCCGGGGAGGCAACTATGGCTACACCTTC. The variable domain in full, completed from reference TRBV2 and TRBJ1-2, reads EPEVTQTPSHQVTQMGQEVILRCVPISNHLYFYWYRQILGQKVEFLVSFYNNEISEKSEIFDDQFSVERPDGSNFTLKIRSTKLEDSAMYFCASSRGGNYGYTFGSGTRLTVV.

In this sample, this clone turned up once. The V and J genes are TRBV24-1 and TRBJ2-1, with a tentative D call TRBD2 (5 bases). With 1 base removed from V and 8 bases from J, the gap between germline ends came to 8 bases. Looked up from germline, CDR1 is KGHDR and CDR2 is SFDVKD. The CDR3 spans 13 residues. The CDR3 region is CATSDLEGHEQFF. The CDR3 DNA is TGTGCCACCAGTGATTTAGAGGGCCATGAGCAGTTCTTC.